Below, 23 T cell receptor beta chains from the same sample are listed, as sequenced in a study of T cell changes during pregnancy in multiple sclerosis. TCRdb keeps only in-frame clones here, not all; method: immunoSEQ multiplex PCR. Seen here are 85,000 to 130,000 clones, just under 95% observed once, and the top ten hold roughly 1.5%. The sequences come from peripheral blood, collected after pregnancy. The receptor set was obtained from a female donor with multiple sclerosis, enrolled in a pregnancy study.

The genes are TRBV7-2 and TRBJ1-2, with TRBD1 matching over 7 bases. The CDR3 is 15 amino acids. The V and J ends lost 1 base and 2 bases, in that order; junction bases with no gene match: 4. The germline V gene has CDR1 SGHTA and CDR2 FQGNSA. The DNA of the CDR3 is TGTGCCAGCAGCTTAGAGGGCAGGGGGAACTATGGCTACACCTTC. Protein: CASSLEGRGNYGYTF.

This clone appeared a single time. The genes are TRBV9 and TRBJ1-2, with D possibly matching TRBD1 (6 bases). V was clipped by 3 bases and J by 0 bases, with 18 bases between them. Germline V lookup: CDR1 SGDLS, CDR2 YYNGEE. This CDR3 is 17 amino acids long. This CDR3 reads CASSDTKTDRANYGYTF. CDR3 sequence (DNA): TGTGCCAGCAGCGACACAAAAACGGACAGAGCTAACTATGGCTACACCTTC.

The chain joins TRBV27 to TRBJ2-1, with D perhaps matching TRBD2 (6 bases). The CDR3 loop spans 17 amino acids. From germline, CDR1 is MNHEY and CDR2 SMNVEV (reference sequence). Trimming removed 4 bases at V and 2 bases at J, with 18 bases between. CDR3 sequence (DNA): TGTGCCAGCAGTTCGTCTGTCGGGAGACGCCCCTACAATGAGCAGTTCTTC. Protein: CASSSSVGRRPYNEQFF.

The chain carries TRBV10-3 and TRBJ2-5; 12 nucleotides align to TRBD2. The CDR3 totals 16 residues. Germline loops: CDR1 ENHRY, CDR2 SYGVKD. V shed 2 bases, J shed 4 bases, and the junction held 5 bases outside the gene matches. CDR3 amino acids: CAISETTSGRLETQYF. The CDR3 DNA sequence: TGTGCCATCAGTGAGACGACTAGCGGGAGACTAGAGACCCAGTACTTC.

The chain joins TRBV6-1 to TRBJ2-2; 9 nucleotides align to TRBD1. V lost 1 base to trimming and J lost 6 bases; unmatched junction nucleotides: 3. Germline-derived CDR1 and CDR2 are MNHNS and SASEGT. This CDR3 region has 15 residues. This CDR3 reads CASSEVGTGSGELFF. DNA for the CDR3: TGTGCCAGCAGTGAAGTCGGGACAGGGTCCGGGGAGCTGTTTTTT.

CDR3 DNA sequence: TGCGCCAGCAGCTTCAGGGATGAAGATACGCAGTATTTT. It is translated as CASSFRDEDTQYF. The J gene is TRBJ2-3, the V gene TRBV5-1; tentatively, D is TRBD1 (5 bases). CDR1 and CDR2 from the germline V gene are SGHRS and YFSETQ. With 2 bases removed from V and 5 bases from J, the gap between germline ends came to 9 bases. CDR3 length: 13 residues.

The V gene is TRBV9, the J gene TRBJ1-2; 9 bases map to TRBD1. Losses at the gene ends were 3 bases for V and 7 bases for J; bases not matched to a gene: 7. From germline, CDR1 is SGDLS and CDR2 YYNGEE. CDR3 size: 14 residues. The CDR3 DNA is TGTGCCAGCAGCGGGCGACAGGGGGAGCTTGGCTACACCTTC. Its protein is CASSGRQGELGYTF.

The chain carries TRBV10-3 and TRBJ2-1, with TRBD2 matching over 7 bases. The CDR3 totals 15 residues. The junction had 7 bases not matched to a gene; V was cut back by 3 bases and J by 5 bases. Per the germline V gene, CDR1 is ENHRY and CDR2 is SYGVKD. The CDR3, as DNA: TGTGCCATCAGTGATGGCGGGAGAGGTGACAATGAGCAGTTCTTC. As protein: CAISDGGRGDNEQFF.

The J gene is TRBJ1-2, the V gene TRBV5-1, with no clear D. This CDR3 comprises 13 residues. Trimming left V 0 bases short and J 5 bases short, with 8 bases between. Per the germline V gene, CDR1 is SGHRS and CDR2 is YFSETQ. The CDR3 sequence is CASSLDSQYGYTF. The CDR3 DNA reads as TGCGCCAGCAGCTTGGATTCCCAATATGGCTACACCTTC.

The rearrangement uses TRBV12-5 and TRBJ1-1, with D possibly TRBD1 on 5 matching bases. V dropped 5 bases and J dropped 0 bases, with 10 bases sitting between them. Germline-derived CDR1 and CDR2 are LGHNT and FRNRAP. The CDR3 is made up of 14 amino acids. The CDR3, as DNA: TGTGCTAGTGGTGGGGCACCGTTGAACACTGAAGCTTTCTTT. Translating gives CASGGAPLNTEAFF.

The CDR3 sequence is CAISSGQGDQPQHF. The CDR3 DNA reads as TGTGCCATCAGTTCGGGACAGGGAGATCAGCCCCAGCATTTT. The V gene is TRBV10-3, the J gene TRBJ1-5; the match to TRBD1 covers 9 bases. Germline CDR1 ENHRY, CDR2 SYGVKD. V shed 5 bases, J shed 5 bases, and the junction held 4 bases outside the gene matches. The CDR3 has 14 residues.

This sequence joins TRBV30 and TRBJ1-4; D remains unclear. The CDR3 has 15 residues. Germline CDR1 is GTSNPN and CDR2 is SVGIG (reference sequence). With 4 bases removed from V and 8 bases from J, the gap between germline ends came to 20 bases. The DNA for the CDR3 is TGTGCCTGGAATCCTCCTAAGGAGTTTGGGGAAAAACTGTTTTTT. Its translation is CAWNPPKEFGEKLFF.

The CDR3 DNA reads as TGTGCCAGCAGCTTGGGACAGGGGGCCTACGAGCAGTACTTC. This translates into CASSLGQGAYEQYF. The V and J genes are TRBV7-9 and TRBJ2-7, with 11 positions matching TRBD1. The CDR3 totals 14 residues. Germline CDR1 reads SEHNR; CDR2 reads FQNEAQ (reference sequence). V dropped 3 bases and J dropped 2; count of bases not matched to a gene: 0.

The chain employs TRBV19 and TRBJ2-5; D may be TRBD2 (7 bases). The CDR3 extends over 16 amino acids. The V gene's germline CDR1 is LNHDA and CDR2 SQIVND (reference sequence). The V end was cut by 5 bases, the J end by 4 bases, with 20 bases between. The CDR3 sequence: CASSPGGRGAGETQYF. In DNA, the CDR3 is TGTGCCAGTAGTCCCGGCGGACGGGGGGCGGGAGAGACCCAGTACTTC.

The gene calls are TRBV18 and TRBJ1-3; TRBD1 matches at 7 bases. The germline CDR1 and CDR2 sequences are KGHSH and LQKENI. This CDR3 comprises 16 residues. The V segment lost 3 bases and the J segment 0 bases; nucleotides outside the gene matches: 5. The CDR3 protein is CASSPGTEYSGNTIYF. CDR3 sequence (DNA): TGTGCCAGCTCACCTGGGACAGAGTACTCTGGAAACACCATATATTTT.

J is TRBJ1-1 and V is TRBV28, with a weak D call TRBD1 (6 bases). This CDR3 comprises 14 residues. Trimming pared 5 bases from V and 1 base from J, leaving 11 bases between. The germline CDR1 and CDR2 sequences are MDHEN and SYDVKM. The CDR3 sequence: CASSPRTANTEAFF. The DNA for the CDR3 is TGTGCCAGCAGTCCACGGACAGCGAACACTGAAGCTTTCTTT.

The chain has TRBV7-2 and TRBJ1-1, with D possibly TRBD1 on 5 matching bases. The germline CDR1 and CDR2 sequences are SGHTA and FQGNSA. Between the trimmed V and J ends, which lost 3 bases and 0 bases, there was a span of 11 bases. The CDR3 is made up of 15 amino acids. The CDR3 reads CASSFGQGLNTEAFF. For the CDR3, the DNA is TGTGCCAGCAGCTTCGGGCAGGGCCTGAACACTGAAGCTTTCTTT.

The sample holds one count of this clone. The chain combines TRBV2 with TRBJ1-2; D is possibly TRBD1 (5 bases). The germline gives CDR1 SNHLY, CDR2 FYNNEI. V lost 5 bases and J lost 0, with 7 bases in between. This CDR3 is 13 amino acids long. The CDR3 DNA reads as TGTGCCAGCAGTCGACAGCCTAACTATGGCTACACCTTC. Its protein product is CASSRQPNYGYTF. Full variable domain (missing parts from reference TRBV2 and TRBJ1-2): EPEVTQTPSHQVTQMGQEVILRCVPISNHLYFYWYRQILGQKVEFLVSFYNNEISEKSEIFDDQFSVERPDGSNFTLKIRSTKLEDSAMYFCASSRQPNYGYTFGSGTRLTVV.

This rearrangement joins TRBV2 to TRBJ1-1; D unclear. CDR3 length equals 13 residues. The ends were cut back, 4 bases at V and 1 base at J, with 7 bases in the middle. The germline V gene encodes CDR1 SNHLY and CDR2 FYNNEI. DNA for the CDR3: TGTGCCAGCAGTGGGCAGTGGAACACTGAAGCTTTCTTT. Residues: CASSGQWNTEAFF.

The chain employs TRBV7-2 and TRBJ2-2; weak D call: TRBD2 (6 bases). The ends were cut back, 5 bases at V and 4 bases at J, with 11 bases in the middle. From germline, CDR1 is SGHTA and CDR2 FQGNSA. CDR3 length: 14 residues. The CDR3 sequence is CASSVGLTTGELFF. CDR3 in DNA: TGTGCCAGCAGCGTGGGACTTACCACCGGGGAGCTGTTTTTT.

This rearrangement joins TRBV28 to TRBJ2-7; D gene uncertain. V shed 6 bases and J shed 3 bases, with 21 bases lying between them. The length of the CDR3 is 16 residues. Germline lookup yields CDR1 MDHEN and CDR2 SYDVKM. CDR3 sequence (DNA): TGTGCCAGCAGCCCCCGTTGGTCGTACCCTAACTACGAGCAGTACTTC. It yields the protein CASSPRWSYPNYEQYF.

The chain carries TRBV28 and TRBJ2-5, with 7 positions matching TRBD1. There are 13 residues in the CDR3. V lost 6 bases to trimming and J lost 3 bases; unmatched junction nucleotides: 4. Germline V gene data show CDR1 as MDHEN and CDR2 as SYDVKM. CDR3 loop: CASRNTGEETQYF. The CDR3 DNA sequence: TGTGCCAGCAGGAATACAGGGGAAGAGACCCAGTACTTC.

The V gene is TRBV11-2, the J gene TRBJ2-3, with D possibly TRBD2 on 5 matching bases. Between the trimmed V and J ends, which lost 1 base and 0 bases, there was a span of 11 bases. The CDR3 runs 16 residues. Germline V lookup: CDR1 SGHAT, CDR2 FQNNGV. CDR3 residues: CASSLGDYPSTDTQYF. The DNA of the CDR3 is TGTGCCAGCAGCTTAGGCGACTACCCCAGCACAGATACGCAGTATTTT.